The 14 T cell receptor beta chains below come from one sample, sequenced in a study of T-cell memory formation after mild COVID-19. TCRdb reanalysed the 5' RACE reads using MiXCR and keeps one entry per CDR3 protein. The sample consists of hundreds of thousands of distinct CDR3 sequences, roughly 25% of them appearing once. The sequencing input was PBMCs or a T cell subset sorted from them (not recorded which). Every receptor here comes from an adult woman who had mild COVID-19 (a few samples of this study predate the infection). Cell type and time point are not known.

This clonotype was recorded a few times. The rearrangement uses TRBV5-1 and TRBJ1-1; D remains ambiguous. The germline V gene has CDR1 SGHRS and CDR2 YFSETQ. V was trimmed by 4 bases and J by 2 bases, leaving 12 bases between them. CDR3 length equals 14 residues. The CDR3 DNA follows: TGCGCCAGCAGCCCCGCGGACGGAAACACTGAAGCTTTCTTT. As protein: CASSPADGNTEAFF.

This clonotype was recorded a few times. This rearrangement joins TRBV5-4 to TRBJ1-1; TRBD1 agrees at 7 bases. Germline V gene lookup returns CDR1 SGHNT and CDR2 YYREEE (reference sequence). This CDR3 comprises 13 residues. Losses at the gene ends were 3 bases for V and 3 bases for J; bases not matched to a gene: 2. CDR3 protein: CASSSQGHTEAFF. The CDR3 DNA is TGTGCCAGCAGCTCACAGGGGCACACTGAAGCTTTCTTT.

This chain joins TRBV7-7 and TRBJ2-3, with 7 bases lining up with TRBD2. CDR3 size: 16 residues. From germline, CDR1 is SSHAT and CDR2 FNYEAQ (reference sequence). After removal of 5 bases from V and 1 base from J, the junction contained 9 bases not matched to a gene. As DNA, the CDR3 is TGTGCCAGCAGCCGGGGGGTGGGCAGTCGCACAGATACGCAGTATTTT. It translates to CASSRGVGSRTDTQYF.

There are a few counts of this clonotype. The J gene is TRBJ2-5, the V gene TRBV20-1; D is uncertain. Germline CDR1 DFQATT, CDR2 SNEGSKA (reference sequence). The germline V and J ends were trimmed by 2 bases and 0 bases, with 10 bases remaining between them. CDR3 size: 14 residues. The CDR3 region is CSARTSFYQETQYF. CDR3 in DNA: TGCAGTGCTAGAACTTCATTCTACCAAGAGACCCAGTACTTC.

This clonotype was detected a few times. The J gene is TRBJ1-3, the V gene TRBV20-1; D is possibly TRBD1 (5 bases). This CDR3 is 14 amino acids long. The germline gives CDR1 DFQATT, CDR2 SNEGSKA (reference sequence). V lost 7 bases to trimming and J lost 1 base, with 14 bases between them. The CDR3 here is CSVSGLGSGNTIYF. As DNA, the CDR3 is TGCAGTGTCTCGGGGCTTGGGTCTGGAAACACCATATATTTT.

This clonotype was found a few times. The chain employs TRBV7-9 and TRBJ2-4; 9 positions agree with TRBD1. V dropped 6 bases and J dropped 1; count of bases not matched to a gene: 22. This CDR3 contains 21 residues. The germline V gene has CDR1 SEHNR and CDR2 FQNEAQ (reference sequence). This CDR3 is CASSYRGRDRSSEKAKNIQYF. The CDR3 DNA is TGTGCCAGCAGTTACAGGGGGCGTGACCGGTCGTCCGAAAAGGCCAAAAACATTCAGTACTTC. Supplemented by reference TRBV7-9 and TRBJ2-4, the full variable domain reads DTGVSQNPRHKITKRGQNVTFRCDPISEHNRLYWYRQTLGQGPEFLTYFQNEAQLEKSRLLSDRFSAERPKGSFSTLEIQRTEQGDSAMYLCASSYRGRDRSSEKAKNIQYFGAGTRLSVL.

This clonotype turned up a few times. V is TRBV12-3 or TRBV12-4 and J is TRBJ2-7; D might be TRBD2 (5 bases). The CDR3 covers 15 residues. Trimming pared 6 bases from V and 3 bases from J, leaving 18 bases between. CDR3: CASSRSGKTDYEQYF. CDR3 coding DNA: TGTGCCAGCAGCCGATCCGGGAAGACGGACTACGAGCAGTACTTC.

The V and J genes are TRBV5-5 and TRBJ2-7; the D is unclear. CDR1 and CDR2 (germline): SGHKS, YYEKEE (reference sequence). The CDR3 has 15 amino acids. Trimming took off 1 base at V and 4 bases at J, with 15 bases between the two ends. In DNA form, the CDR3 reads TGTGCCAGCAGCTTGCGGTACACTTGGGAATACGAGCAGTACTTC. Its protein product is CASSLRYTWEYEQYF.

The CDR3 DNA sequence: TGTGCCAGCAGGGACAGAAATAATGAAAAACTGTTTTTT. As protein: CASRDRNNEKLFF. V usage is TRBV12-3 or TRBV12-4 and J usage is TRBJ1-4; TRBD1 might be the D (6 bases). The CDR3 loop spans 13 amino acids. The ends were cut back, 6 bases at V and 4 bases at J, with 9 bases in the middle.

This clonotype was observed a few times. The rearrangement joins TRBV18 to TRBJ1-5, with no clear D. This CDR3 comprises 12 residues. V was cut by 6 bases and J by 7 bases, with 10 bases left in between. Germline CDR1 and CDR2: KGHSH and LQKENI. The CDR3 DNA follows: TGTGCCAGCTCGAACCCGGGCCAGCCCCAGCATTTT. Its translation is CASSNPGQPQHF.

The CDR3 is CSADGSNTGELFF. The CDR3, as DNA: TGCAGCGCTGATGGGTCGAACACCGGGGAGCTGTTTTTT. This chain links TRBV29-1 with TRBJ2-2; D gene unclear. The CDR3 has 13 amino acids. Germline V CDR1 and CDR2: SQVTM, ANQGSEA. V lost 7 bases, J lost 0 bases, and 9 bases lay in between.

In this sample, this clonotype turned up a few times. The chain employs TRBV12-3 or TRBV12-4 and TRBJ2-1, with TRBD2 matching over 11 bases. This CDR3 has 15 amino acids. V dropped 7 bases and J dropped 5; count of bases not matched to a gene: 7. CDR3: CASTRPGLADNEQFF. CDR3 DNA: TGTGCCAGCACCCGGCCGGGACTAGCGGACAATGAGCAGTTCTTC.

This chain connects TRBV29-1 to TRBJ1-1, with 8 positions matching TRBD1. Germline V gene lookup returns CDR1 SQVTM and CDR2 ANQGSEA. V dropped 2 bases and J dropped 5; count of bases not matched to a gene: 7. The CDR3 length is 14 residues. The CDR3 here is CSVELPDRETEAFF. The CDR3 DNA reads TGCAGCGTTGAACTCCCGGACAGGGAAACTGAAGCTTTCTTT.

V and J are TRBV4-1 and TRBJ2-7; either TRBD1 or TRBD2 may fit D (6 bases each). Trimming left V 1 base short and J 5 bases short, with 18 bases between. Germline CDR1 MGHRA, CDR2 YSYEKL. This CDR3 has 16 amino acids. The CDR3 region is CASSQVGGGRGNEQYF. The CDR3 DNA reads TGCGCCAGCAGCCAAGTAGGAGGGGGTCGAGGGAACGAGCAGTACTTC.